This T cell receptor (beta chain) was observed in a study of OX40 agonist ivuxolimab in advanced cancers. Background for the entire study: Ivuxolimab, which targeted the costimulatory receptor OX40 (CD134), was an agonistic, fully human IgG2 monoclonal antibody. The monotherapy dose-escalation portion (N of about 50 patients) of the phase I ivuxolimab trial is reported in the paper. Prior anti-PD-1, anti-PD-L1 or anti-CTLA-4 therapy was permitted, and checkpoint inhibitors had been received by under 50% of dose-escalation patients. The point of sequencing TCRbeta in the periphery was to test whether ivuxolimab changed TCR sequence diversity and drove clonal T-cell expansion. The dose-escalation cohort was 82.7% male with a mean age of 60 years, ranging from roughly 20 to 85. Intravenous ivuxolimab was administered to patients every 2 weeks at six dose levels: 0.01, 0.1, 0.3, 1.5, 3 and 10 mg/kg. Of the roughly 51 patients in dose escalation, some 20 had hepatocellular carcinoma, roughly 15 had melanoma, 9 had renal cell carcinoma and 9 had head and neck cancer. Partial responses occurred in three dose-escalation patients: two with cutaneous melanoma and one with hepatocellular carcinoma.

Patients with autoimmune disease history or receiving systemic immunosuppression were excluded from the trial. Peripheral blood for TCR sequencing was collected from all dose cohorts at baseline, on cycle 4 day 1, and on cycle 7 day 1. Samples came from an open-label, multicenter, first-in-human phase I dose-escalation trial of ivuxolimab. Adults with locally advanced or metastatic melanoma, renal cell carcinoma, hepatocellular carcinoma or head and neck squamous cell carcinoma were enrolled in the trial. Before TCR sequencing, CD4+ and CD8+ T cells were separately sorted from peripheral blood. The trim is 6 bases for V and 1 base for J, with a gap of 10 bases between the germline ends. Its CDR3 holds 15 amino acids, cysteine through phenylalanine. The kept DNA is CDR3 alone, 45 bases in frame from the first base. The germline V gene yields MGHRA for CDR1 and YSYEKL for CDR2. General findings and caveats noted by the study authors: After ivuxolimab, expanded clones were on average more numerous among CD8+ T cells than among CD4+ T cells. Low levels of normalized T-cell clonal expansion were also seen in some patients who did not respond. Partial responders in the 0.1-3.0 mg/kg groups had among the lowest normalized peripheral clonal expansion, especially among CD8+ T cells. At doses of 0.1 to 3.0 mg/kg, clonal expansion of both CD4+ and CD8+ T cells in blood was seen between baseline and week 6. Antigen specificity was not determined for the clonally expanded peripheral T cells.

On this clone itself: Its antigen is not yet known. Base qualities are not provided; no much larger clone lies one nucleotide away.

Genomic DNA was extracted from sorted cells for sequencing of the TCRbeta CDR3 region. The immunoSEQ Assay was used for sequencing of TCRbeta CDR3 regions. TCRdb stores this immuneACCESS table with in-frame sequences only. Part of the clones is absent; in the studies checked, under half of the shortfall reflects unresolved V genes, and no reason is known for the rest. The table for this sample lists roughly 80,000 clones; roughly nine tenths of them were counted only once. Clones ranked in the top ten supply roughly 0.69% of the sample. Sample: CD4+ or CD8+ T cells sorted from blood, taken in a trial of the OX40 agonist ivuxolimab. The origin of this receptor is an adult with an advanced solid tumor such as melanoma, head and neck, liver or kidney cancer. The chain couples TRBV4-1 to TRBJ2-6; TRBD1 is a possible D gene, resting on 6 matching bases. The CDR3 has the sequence CASRGAGSGANVLTF. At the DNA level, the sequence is TGCGCCAGCAGGGGGGCAGGGTCTGGGGCCAACGTCCTGACTTTC.